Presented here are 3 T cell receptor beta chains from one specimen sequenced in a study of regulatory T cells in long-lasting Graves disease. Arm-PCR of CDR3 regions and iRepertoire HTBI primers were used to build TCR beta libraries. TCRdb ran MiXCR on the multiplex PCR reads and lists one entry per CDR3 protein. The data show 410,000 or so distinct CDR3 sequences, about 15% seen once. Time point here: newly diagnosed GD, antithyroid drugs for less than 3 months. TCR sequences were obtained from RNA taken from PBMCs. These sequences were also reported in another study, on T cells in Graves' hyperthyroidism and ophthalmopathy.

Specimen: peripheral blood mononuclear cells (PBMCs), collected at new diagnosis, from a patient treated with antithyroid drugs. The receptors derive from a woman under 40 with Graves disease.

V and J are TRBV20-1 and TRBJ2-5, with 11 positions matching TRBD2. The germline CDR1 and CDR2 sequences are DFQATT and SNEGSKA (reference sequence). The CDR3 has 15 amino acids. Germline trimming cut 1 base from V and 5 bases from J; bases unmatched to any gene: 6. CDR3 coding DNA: TGCAGTGCTAGAGCCAAACTAGCGGGAGAGGAGACCCAGTACTTC. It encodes CSARAKLAGEETQYF.

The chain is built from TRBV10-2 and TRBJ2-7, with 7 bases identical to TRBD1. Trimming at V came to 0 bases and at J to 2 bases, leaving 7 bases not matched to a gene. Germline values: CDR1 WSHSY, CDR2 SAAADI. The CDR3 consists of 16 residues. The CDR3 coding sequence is TGCGCCAGCAGTGAGTCAGGGGGCAGGCGGGCCTACGAGCAGTACTTC. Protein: CASSESGGRRAYEQYF.

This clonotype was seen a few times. In nucleotides, the CDR3 is TGTGCCAGCAGCCAAGATCGAAGAGCAGCGGGAGTTGGGAGCAATGAGCAGTTCTTC. Protein sequence: CASSQDRRAAGVGSNEQFF. The V call is TRBV3-1, the J call TRBJ2-1; 8 bases fit TRBD2. The CDR3 is made up of 19 amino acids. Per germline, CDR1 LGHDT and CDR2 YNNKEL (reference sequence). The V and J ends lost 0 bases and 6 bases, in that order; junction bases with no gene match: 16.